A single sample gave rise to the 9 T cell receptor beta chains below, sequenced in a study of shared clonotypes between healthy human individuals. TCRdb's table, derived via immunoSEQ multiplex PCR, lists solely in-frame clones and lacks some. The sample contains some 2 million clones, 85% to 95% of which appear only once. The sequenced sample consisted of naive CD4+ T cells sorted from blood. Subset given: CD45RA+ positively selected. The source of these receptors is a man between 18 and 35 years old in good health.

The chain combines TRBV28 with TRBJ1-5; weak D call: TRBD1 (5 bases). Between the trimmed V and J ends, which lost 2 bases and 4 bases, there was a span of 15 bases. CDR3 length: 16 amino acids. Germline values: CDR1 MDHEN, CDR2 SYDVKM. The CDR3 reads CASSLMGGKGNQPQHF. Written as DNA, the CDR3 is TGTGCCAGCAGTTTAATGGGGGGAAAAGGTAATCAGCCCCAGCATTTT.

The CDR3 region has the DNA TGTGCCATCAGTGAGAGGACAGGGGGACAAGAGACCCAGTACTTC. Protein: CAISERTGGQETQYF. V usage is TRBV10-3 and J usage is TRBJ2-5; TRBD1 agrees at 10 bases. The length of the CDR3 is 15 residues. Per germline, CDR1 ENHRY and CDR2 SYGVKD. V dropped 2 bases and J dropped 2; count of bases not matched to a gene: 2.

The genes are TRBV30 and TRBJ2-5, with D unresolved. The CDR3 length is 12 residues. The germline V and J ends were trimmed by 3 bases and 1 base, with 6 bases remaining between them. Germline V lookup: CDR1 GTSNPN, CDR2 SVGIG (reference sequence). CDR3 in amino acids: CAWRGGQETQYF. In DNA, the CDR3 is TGTGCCTGGAGGGGTGGCCAAGAGACCCAGTACTTC.

Details on this clone: One end of the junction varies from germline; a read error may be responsible. Other DNA sequences in the sample encode the same CDR3. The chain carries TRBV7-2 and TRBJ2-7, with 10 nucleotides matching TRBD2. Per the germline V gene, CDR1 is SGHTA and CDR2 is FQGNSA. CDR3 length equals 14 residues. The CDR3 nucleotides read TGTGCCAGCAGCTTAACTAGCGGGACCTATGAGCAGTACTTC. This translates into CASSLTSGTYEQYF.

The V and J genes are TRBV30 and TRBJ2-7; 7 bases are a match to TRBD2. This CDR3 comprises 15 residues. Looked up from germline, CDR1 is GTSNPN and CDR2 is SVGIG (reference sequence). In nucleotides, the CDR3 is TGTGCTTACATCGGGGGGTCCCTACGCTCCTACGAGCAGTACTTC. This sequence encodes CAYIGGSLRSYEQYF. The full variable domain, its missing parts supplied by reference TRBV30 and TRBJ2-7, is SQTIHQWPATLVQPVGSPLSLECTVEGTSNPNLYWYRQAAGRGLQLLFYSVGIGQISSEVPQNLSASRPQDRQFILSSKKLLLSDSGFYLCAYIGGSLRSYEQYFGPGTRLTVT.

This sequence joins TRBV30 and TRBJ1-1; perhaps TRBD1 as D (6 bases). Germline V gene sequence: CDR1 GTSNPN, CDR2 SVGIG (reference sequence). V shed 4 bases and J shed 5 bases, with 11 bases lying between them. This CDR3 is 12 amino acids long. CDR3 in amino acids: CAWTRGLTEAFF. CDR3 coding DNA: TGTGCCTGGACCAGGGGCTTGACTGAAGCTTTCTTT.

On this clone itself: Different DNA sequences within this sample yield the same CDR3. The chain has TRBV18 and TRBJ2-2; no reliable D call. Per the germline V gene, CDR1 is KGHSH and CDR2 is LQKENI. This CDR3 has 16 amino acids. Trimming pared 3 bases from V and 0 bases from J, leaving 11 bases between. CDR3 amino acids: CASSPVGGTNTGELFF. For the CDR3, the DNA is TGTGCCAGCTCACCCGTCGGCGGAACGAACACCGGGGAGCTGTTTTTT.

The rearrangement uses TRBV5-1 and TRBJ2-2; unclear D gene. The CDR3 runs 16 residues. The germline V and J ends were trimmed by 0 bases and 0 bases, with 9 bases remaining between them. Germline CDR1 is SGHRS and CDR2 is YFSETQ. CDR3 residues: CASSLGPQTNTGELFF. The CDR3 DNA follows: TGCGCCAGCAGCTTGGGTCCCCAGACGAACACCGGGGAGCTGTTTTTT.

The chain has TRBV7-3 and TRBJ2-2, with 8 bases lining up with TRBD1. This CDR3 has 14 amino acids. Germline CDR1 is SGHTA and CDR2 is FQGTGA. Trimming cost V 3 bases and J 4 bases; bases outside gene matches: 1. CDR3 protein: CASSLGQATGELFF. The CDR3 bases are TGTGCCAGCAGCTTGGGACAGGCCACCGGGGAGCTGTTTTTT.